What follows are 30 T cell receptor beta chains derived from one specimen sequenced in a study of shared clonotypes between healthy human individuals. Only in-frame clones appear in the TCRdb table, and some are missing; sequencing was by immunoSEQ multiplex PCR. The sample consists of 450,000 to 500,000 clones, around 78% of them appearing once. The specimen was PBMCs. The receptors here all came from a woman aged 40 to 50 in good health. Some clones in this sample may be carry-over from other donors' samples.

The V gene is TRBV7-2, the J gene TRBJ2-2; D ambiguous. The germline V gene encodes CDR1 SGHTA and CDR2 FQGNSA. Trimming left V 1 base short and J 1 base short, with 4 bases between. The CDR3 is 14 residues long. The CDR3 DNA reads TGTGCCAGCAGCTTAGTTAGGAACACCGGGGAGCTGTTTTTT. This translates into CASSLVRNTGELFF. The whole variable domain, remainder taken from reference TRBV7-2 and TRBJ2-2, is GAGVSQSPSNKVTEKGKDVELRCDPISGHTALYWYRQSLGQGLEFLIYFQGNSAPDKSGLPSDRFSAERTGGSVSTLTIQRTQQEDSAVYLCASSLVRNTGELFFGEGSRLTVL.

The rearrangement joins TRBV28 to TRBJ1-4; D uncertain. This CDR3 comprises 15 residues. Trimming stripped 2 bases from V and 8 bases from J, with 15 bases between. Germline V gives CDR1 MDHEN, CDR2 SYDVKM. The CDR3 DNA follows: TGTGCCAGCAGTTTAATGGTAGGGTCCTGGGAAAAACTGTTTTTT. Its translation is CASSLMVGSWEKLFF.

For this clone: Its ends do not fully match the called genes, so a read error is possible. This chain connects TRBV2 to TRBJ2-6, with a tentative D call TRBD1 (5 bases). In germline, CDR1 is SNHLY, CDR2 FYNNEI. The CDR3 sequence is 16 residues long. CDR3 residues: CASALGWGSGADVLTF. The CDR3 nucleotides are TGTGCCAGCGCCTTGGGATGGGGCTCTGGGGCCGACGTCCTGACTTTC.

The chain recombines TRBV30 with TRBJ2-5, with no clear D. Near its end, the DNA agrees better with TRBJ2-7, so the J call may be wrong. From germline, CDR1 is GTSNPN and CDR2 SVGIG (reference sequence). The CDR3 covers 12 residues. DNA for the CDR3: TGTGCCTGGAGTGTAAGCTTTTCCGAGCAGTACTTC. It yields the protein CAWSVSFSEQYF.

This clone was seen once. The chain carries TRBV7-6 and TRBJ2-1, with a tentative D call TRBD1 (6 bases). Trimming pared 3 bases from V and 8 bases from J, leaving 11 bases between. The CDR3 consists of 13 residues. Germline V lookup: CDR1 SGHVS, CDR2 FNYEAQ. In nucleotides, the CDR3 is TGTGCCAGCAGCTTTTTGGGGGCTTATGAGCAGTTCTTC. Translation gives CASSFLGAYEQFF.

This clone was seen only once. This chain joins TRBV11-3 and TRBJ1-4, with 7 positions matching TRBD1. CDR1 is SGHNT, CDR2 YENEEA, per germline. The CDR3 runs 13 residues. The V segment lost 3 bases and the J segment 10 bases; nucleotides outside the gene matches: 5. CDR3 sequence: CASSFDREGKLFF. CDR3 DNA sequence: TGTGCCAGCAGCTTCGACAGGGAGGGAAAACTGTTTTTT.

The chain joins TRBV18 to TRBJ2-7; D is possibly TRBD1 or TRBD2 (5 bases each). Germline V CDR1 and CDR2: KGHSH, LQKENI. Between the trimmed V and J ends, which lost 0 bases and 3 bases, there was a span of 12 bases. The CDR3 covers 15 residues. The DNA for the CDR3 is TGTGCCAGCTCACCACCTGGGACGTTAAACTACGAGCAGTACTTC. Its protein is CASSPPGTLNYEQYF.

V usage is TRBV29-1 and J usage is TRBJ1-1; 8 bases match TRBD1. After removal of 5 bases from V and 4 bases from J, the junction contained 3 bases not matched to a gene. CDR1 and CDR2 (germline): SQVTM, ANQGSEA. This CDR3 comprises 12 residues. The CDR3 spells CSVYQGATEAFF. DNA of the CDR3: TGCAGCGTTTATCAGGGGGCCACTGAAGCTTTCTTT.

Here the CDR3 DNA reads TGCGCCAGCAGCCAAGATAGGGGACTAGCGGGGAGAGACACCGGGGAGCTGTTTTTT. Translation gives CASSQDRGLAGRDTGELFF. The gene calls are TRBV4-1 and TRBJ2-2, with TRBD2 matching 13 bases. The germline gives CDR1 MGHRA, CDR2 YSYEKL. CDR3 length equals 19 residues. V lost 0 bases and J lost 3; bases outside the gene matches: 7.

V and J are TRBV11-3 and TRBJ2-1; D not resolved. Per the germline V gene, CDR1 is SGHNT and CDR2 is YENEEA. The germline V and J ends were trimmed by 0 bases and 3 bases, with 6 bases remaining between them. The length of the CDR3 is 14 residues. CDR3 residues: CASSLDRHYNEQFF. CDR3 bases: TGTGCCAGCAGCTTAGACAGACACTACAATGAGCAGTTCTTC.

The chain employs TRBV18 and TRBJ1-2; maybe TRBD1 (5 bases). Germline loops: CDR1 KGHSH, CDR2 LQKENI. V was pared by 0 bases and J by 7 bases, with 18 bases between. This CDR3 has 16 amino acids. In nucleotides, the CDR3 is TGTGCCAGCTCACCACCGCTCCTGGGGCTTGTGGGTGGCTACACCTTC. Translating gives CASSPPLLGLVGGYTF.

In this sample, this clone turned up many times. CDR3 residues: CASSTSTYEQYF. In DNA form, the CDR3 reads TGTGCCAGCAGCACTTCCACCTACGAGCAGTACTTC. V gene TRBV5-6 combines with J gene TRBJ2-7, with D hard to call. Trimming took off 4 bases at V and 2 bases at J, with 7 bases between the two ends. This CDR3 is built from 12 residues. Germline loops: CDR1 SGHDT, CDR2 YYEEEE.

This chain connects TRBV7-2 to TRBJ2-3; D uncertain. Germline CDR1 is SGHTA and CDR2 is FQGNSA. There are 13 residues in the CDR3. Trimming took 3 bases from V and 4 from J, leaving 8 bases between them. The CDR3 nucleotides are TGTGCCAGCAGCTTTTTGGATGCAGATACGCAGTATTTT. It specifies CASSFLDADTQYF.

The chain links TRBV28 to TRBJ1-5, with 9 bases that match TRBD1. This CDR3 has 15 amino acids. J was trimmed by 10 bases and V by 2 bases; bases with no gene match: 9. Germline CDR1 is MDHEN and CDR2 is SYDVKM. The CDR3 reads CASSLGGTGKLPQHF. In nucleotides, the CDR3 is TGTGCCAGCAGTTTAGGCGGGACAGGGAAGTTACCCCAGCATTTT.

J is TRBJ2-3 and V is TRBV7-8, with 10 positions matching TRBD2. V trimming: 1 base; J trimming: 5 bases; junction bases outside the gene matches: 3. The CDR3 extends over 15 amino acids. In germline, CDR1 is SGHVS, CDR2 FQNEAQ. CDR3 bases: TGTGCCAGCAGCTTAGGTTTAGCGGGAGGAGATACGCAGTATTTT. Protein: CASSLGLAGGDTQYF. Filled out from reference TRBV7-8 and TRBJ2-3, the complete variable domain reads GAGVSQSPRYKVAKRGQDVALRCDPISGHVSLFWYQQALGQGPEFLTYFQNEAQLDKSGLPSDRFFAERPEGSVSTLKIQRTQQEDSAVYLCASSLGLAGGDTQYFGPGTRLTVL.

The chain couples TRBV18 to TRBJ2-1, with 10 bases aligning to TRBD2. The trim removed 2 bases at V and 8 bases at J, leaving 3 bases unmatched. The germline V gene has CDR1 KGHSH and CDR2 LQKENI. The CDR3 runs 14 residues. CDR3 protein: CASSPTSGEDEQFF. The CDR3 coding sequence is TGTGCCAGCTCACCAACTAGCGGGGAGGATGAGCAGTTCTTC.

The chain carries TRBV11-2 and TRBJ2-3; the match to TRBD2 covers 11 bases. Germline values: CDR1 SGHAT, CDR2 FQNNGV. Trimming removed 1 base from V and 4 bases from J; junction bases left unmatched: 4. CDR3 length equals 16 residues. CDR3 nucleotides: TGTGCCAGCAGCTTAGGAATAGCGGGAGGGCCAGATACGCAGTATTTT. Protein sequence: CASSLGIAGGPDTQYF.

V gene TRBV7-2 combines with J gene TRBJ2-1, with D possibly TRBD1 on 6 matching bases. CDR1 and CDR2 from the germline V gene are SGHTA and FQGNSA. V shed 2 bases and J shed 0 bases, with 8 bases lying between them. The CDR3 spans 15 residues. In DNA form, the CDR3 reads TGTGCCAGCAGCTTACTACAGGGCTCCTACAATGAGCAGTTCTTC. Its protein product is CASSLLQGSYNEQFF.

The CDR3 DNA reads TGTGCCAGCAGCTCGAACAGGGTCAATGAGCAGTTCTTC. It is translated as CASSSNRVNEQFF. This rearrangement joins TRBV11-2 to TRBJ2-1; tentative D call: TRBD1 (6 bases). Trimming shortened V by 4 bases and J by 6 bases, and 10 bases separated the two germline ends. The V gene's germline CDR1 is SGHAT and CDR2 FQNNGV. This CDR3 has 13 residues.

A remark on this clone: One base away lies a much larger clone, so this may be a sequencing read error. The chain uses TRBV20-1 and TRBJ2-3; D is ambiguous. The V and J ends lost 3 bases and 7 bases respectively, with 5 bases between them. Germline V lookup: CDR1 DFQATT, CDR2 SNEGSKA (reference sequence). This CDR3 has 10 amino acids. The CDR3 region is CSARGYTQYF. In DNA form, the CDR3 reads TGCAGTGCTAGGGGGTATACGCAGTATTTT.

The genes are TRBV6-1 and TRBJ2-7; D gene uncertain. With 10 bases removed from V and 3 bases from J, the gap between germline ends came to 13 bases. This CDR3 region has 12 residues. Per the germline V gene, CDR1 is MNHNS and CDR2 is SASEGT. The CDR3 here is CATAGPLYEQYF. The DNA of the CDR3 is TGTGCCACCGCTGGACCGCTCTACGAGCAGTACTTC.

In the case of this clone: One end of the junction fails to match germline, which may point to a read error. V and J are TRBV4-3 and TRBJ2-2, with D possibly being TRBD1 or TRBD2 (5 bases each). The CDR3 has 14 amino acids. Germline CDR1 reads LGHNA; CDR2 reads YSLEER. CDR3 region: CASRQDYRPGELFF. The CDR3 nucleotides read TGCGCCAGCCGCCAAGACTACAGGCCCGGGGAGCTGTTTTTT.

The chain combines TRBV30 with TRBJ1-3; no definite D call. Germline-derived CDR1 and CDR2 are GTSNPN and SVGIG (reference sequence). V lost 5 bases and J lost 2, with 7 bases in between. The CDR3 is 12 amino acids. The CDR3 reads CAWDITGNTIYF. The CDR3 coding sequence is TGTGCCTGGGATATTACTGGAAACACCATATATTTT.

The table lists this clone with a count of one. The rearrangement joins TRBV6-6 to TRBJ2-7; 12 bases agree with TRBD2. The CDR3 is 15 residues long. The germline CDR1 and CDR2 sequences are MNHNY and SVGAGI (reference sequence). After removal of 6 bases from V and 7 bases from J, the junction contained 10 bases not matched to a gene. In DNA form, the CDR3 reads TGTGCCAGCAGACCCAGACTAGCGGGAGTCAGAGAGCAGTACTTC. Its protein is CASRPRLAGVREQYF.

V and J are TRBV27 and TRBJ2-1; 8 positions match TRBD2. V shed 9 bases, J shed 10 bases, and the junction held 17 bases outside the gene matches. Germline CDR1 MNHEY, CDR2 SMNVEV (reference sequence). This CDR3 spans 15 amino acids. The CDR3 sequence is CASAPRVSGKGEQFF. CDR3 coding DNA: TGTGCCAGTGCTCCCAGGGTTAGCGGGAAGGGCGAGCAGTTCTTC.

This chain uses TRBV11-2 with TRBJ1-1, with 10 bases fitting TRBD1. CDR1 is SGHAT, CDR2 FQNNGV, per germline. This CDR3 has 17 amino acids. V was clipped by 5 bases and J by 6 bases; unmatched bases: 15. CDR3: CASSRPGQGSRGAEAFF. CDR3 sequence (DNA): TGTGCCAGCAGCCGTCCGGGACAGGGGTCCCGCGGTGCTGAAGCTTTCTTT. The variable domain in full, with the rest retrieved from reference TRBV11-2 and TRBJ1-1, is EAGVAQSPRYKIIEKRQSVAFWCNPISGHATLYWYQQILGQGPKLLIQFQNNGVVDDSQLPKDRFSAERLKGVDSTLKIQPAKLEDSAVYLCASSRPGQGSRGAEAFFGQGTRLTVV.

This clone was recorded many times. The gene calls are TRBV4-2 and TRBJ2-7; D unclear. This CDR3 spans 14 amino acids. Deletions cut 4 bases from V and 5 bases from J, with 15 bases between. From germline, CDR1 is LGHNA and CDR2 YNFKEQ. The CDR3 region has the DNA TGTGCCAGCAGCCCCCCCGCCCCGTGGGACGAGCAGTACTTC. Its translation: CASSPPAPWDEQYF.

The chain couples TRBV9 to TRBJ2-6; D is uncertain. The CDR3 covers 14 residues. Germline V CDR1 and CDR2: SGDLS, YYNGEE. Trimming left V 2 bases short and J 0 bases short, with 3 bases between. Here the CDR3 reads CASSVDSGANVLTF. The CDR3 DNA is TGTGCCAGCAGCGTCGACTCTGGGGCCAACGTCCTGACTTTC. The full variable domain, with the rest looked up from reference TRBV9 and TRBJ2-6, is DSGVTQTPKHLITATGQRVTLRCSPRSGDLSVYWYQQSLDQGLQFLIQYYNGEERAKGNILERFSAQQFPDLHSELNLSSLELGDSALYFCASSVDSGANVLTFGAGSRLTVL.

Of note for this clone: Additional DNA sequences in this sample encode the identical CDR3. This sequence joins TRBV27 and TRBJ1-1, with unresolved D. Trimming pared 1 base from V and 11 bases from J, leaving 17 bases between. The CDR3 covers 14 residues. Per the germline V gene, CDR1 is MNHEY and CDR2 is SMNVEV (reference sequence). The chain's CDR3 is CASSLWGGSDGAFF. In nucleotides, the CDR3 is TGTGCCAGCAGTTTATGGGGTGGGAGCGACGGGGCTTTCTTT.

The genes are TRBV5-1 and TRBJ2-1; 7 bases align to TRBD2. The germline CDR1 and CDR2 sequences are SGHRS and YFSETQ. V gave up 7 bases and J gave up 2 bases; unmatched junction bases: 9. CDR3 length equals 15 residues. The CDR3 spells CASRGGSSPYNEQFF. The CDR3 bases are TGCGCCAGCCGGGGCGGGAGTAGTCCCTACAATGAGCAGTTCTTC.